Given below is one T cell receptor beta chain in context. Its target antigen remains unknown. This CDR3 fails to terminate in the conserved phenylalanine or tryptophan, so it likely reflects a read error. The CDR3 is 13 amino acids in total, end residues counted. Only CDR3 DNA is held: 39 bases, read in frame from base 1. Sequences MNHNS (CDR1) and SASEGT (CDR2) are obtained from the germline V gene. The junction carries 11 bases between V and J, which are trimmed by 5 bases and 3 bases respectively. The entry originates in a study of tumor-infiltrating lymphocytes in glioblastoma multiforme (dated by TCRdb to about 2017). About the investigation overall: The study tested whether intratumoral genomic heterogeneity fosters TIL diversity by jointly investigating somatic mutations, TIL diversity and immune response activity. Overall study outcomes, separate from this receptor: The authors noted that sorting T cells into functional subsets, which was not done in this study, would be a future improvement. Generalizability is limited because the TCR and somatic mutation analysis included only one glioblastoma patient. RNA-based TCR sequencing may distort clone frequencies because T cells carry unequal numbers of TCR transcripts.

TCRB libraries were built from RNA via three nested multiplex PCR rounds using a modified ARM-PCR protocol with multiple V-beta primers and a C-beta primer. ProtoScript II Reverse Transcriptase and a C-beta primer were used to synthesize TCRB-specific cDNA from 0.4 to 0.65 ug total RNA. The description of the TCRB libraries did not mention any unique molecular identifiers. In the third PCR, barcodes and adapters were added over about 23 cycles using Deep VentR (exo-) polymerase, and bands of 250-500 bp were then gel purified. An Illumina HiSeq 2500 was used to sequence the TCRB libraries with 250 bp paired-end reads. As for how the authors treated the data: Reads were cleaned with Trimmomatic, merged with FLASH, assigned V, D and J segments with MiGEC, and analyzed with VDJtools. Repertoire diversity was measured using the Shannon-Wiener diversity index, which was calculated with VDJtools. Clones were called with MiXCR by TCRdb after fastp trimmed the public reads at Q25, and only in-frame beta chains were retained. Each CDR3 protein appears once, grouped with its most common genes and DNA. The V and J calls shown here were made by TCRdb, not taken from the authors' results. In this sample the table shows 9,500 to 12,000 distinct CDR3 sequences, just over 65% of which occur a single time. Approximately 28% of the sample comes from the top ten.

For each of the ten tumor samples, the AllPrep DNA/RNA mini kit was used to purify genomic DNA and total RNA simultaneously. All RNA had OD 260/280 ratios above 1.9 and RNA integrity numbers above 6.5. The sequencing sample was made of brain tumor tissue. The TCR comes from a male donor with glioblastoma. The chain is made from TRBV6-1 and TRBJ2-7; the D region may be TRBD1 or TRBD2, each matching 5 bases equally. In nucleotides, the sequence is TGTGCCAGCAGTACCGGGACCAACTACGAGCAGTACCTC. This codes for CASSTGTNYEQYL.